The rows below give T cell receptor beta chains drawn from one sample of a study of yellow fever vaccine responses in identical twins. Using its own MiXCR run on the RT-PCR reads, TCRdb lists one record per CDR3 protein. The repertoire holds about 20,000 distinct CDR3 sequences, with around 72% as singletons. The sequencing used T cells from blood (PBMCs), unsorted or a sorted subset (not recorded which), collected before or after yellow fever vaccination (not recorded which). The receptors here all came from a woman younger than 30 who received the yellow fever vaccine. The CDR3 runs from the conserved cysteine through the conserved F or W. Fields, in order: D gene, clone size, CDR3 length, V gene, J gene, CDR3 protein, CDR3 DNA. A D gene is named only where the DNA matches it firmly. Where a row states a size, it is once, few, many or the class of an expanded clone; other rows omit it.

d_gene: .; abundance: .; len: 13; v_gene: TRBV11-2; j_gene: TRBJ2-3; CDR3aa: CASKGGFTDTQYF; CDR3nt: TGTGCCAGCAAGGGGGGGTTCACAGATACGCAGTATTTT
d_gene: TRBD2; abundance: .; len: 15; v_gene: TRBV2; j_gene: TRBJ2-1; CDR3aa: CASKNGLADYNEQFF; CDR3nt: TGTGCCAGCAAAAACGGACTAGCGGACTACAATGAGCAGTTCTTC
d_gene: .; abundance: .; len: 15; v_gene: TRBV11-3; j_gene: TRBJ1-1; CDR3aa: CASSLEVRGRTEAFF; CDR3nt: TGTGCCAGCAGCTTAGAGGTTCGGGGGCGGACTGAAGCTTTCTTT
d_gene: TRBD1; abundance: .; len: 16; v_gene: TRBV11-1; j_gene: TRBJ2-1; CDR3aa: CASSLVGGQGPTEQFF; CDR3nt: TGTGCCAGCAGCTTAGTGGGCGGACAGGGCCCAACTGAGCAGTTCTTC
d_gene: .; abundance: .; len: 13; v_gene: TRBV29-1; j_gene: TRBJ2-5; CDR3aa: CSVDRGTRETQYF; CDR3nt: TGCAGCGTTGATAGGGGTACAAGAGAGACCCAGTACTTC
d_gene: .; abundance: once; len: 14; v_gene: TRBV20-1; j_gene: TRBJ2-2; CDR3aa: CSATGGGNTGELFF; CDR3nt: TGCAGTGCAACGGGGGGCGGGAACACCGGGGAGCTGTTTTTT
d_gene: TRBD1; abundance: .; len: 13; v_gene: TRBV27; j_gene: TRBJ2-7; CDR3aa: CASSGTGAYEQYF; CDR3nt: TGTGCCAGCAGCGGGACAGGGGCCTACGAGCAGTACTTC
d_gene: TRBD1; abundance: .; len: 17; v_gene: TRBV23-1; j_gene: TRBJ2-6; CDR3aa: CASSPLTGGSGANVLTF; CDR3nt: TGCGCCAGCAGTCCCCTGACAGGGGGATCTGGGGCCAACGTCCTGACTTTC
d_gene: .; abundance: .; len: 13; v_gene: TRBV4-1; j_gene: TRBJ1-1; CDR3aa: CASSQDQRRGAFF; CDR3nt: TGCGCCAGCAGCCAAGATCAGCGACGGGGTGCTTTCTTT
d_gene: .; abundance: once; len: 13; v_gene: TRBV2; j_gene: TRBJ2-1; CDR3aa: CASSEKGGNEQFF; CDR3nt: TGTGCCAGCAGTGAAAAAGGGGGCAATGAGCAGTTCTTC
d_gene: .; abundance: .; len: 12; v_gene: TRBV28; j_gene: TRBJ1-4; CDR3aa: CASSPRGEKLFF; CDR3nt: TGTGCCAGCAGCCCACGGGGTGAAAAACTGTTTTTT
d_gene: TRBD1; abundance: .; len: 16; v_gene: TRBV5-5; j_gene: TRBJ1-2; CDR3aa: CASSLGQGAMNYGYTF; CDR3nt: TGTGCCAGCAGCTTGGGGCAGGGGGCGATGAACTATGGCTACACCTTC
d_gene: .; abundance: .; len: 12; v_gene: TRBV2; j_gene: TRBJ2-1; CDR3aa: CASKSPRDEQSF; CDR3nt: TGTGCCAGCAAGTCCCCCAGGGATGAGCAGTCCTTC
d_gene: .; abundance: .; len: 12; v_gene: TRBV11-1; j_gene: TRBJ2-1; CDR3aa: CASSLAIDEQFF; CDR3nt: TGTGCCAGCAGCTTAGCCATAGATGAGCAGTTCTTC
d_gene: .; abundance: .; len: 14; v_gene: TRBV20-1; j_gene: TRBJ2-1; CDR3aa: CSAQGGPSYNEQFF; CDR3nt: TGCAGTGCCCAGGGCGGTCCCTCCTACAATGAGCAGTTCTTC